The 11 T cell receptor beta chains in this list originate from one sample, sequenced in a study of blood T cell repertoires in COVID-19. Assay used: immunoSEQ multiplex PCR; TCRdb lists only in-frame clones, some missing. The sample consists of about 79,000 clones, approximately 90% of them appearing once. Source material: peripheral blood. The receptors were gathered from a man aged 70 or older with active or convalescent COVID-19.

The chain has TRBV13 and TRBJ2-1, with 7 bases matching TRBD1. J gave up 3 bases and V 5 bases, and 13 bases lay outside the gene matches. This CDR3 has 17 amino acids. The germline CDR1 and CDR2 sequences are PRHDT and FYEKMQ (reference sequence). CDR3: CASSPRQGQTFYNEQFF. In DNA form, the CDR3 reads TGTGCCAGCAGCCCCCGACAGGGACAAACCTTCTACAATGAGCAGTTCTTC.

The rearrangement links TRBV5-1 to TRBJ1-6, with 8 bases identical to TRBD1. J lost 9 bases, V lost 0 bases, and 8 bases had no gene match. Germline V gene lookup returns CDR1 SGHRS and CDR2 YFSETQ. This CDR3 spans 16 amino acids. CDR3 bases: TGCGCCAGCAGCTTGGAGCCACAGGGGGACAGTTCACCCCTCCACTTT. Its translation is CASSLEPQGDSSPLHF.

This chain links TRBV11-3 with TRBJ2-2; a possible D gene is TRBD1 (6 bases). Trimming stripped 7 bases from V and 0 bases from J, with 12 bases between. The germline gives CDR1 SGHNT, CDR2 YENEEA. This CDR3 region has 15 residues. CDR3 DNA sequence: TGTGCCAGCACAAAGGGGACACCGAACACCGGGGAGCTGTTTTTT. Its translation: CASTKGTPNTGELFF.

V usage is TRBV11-2 and J usage is TRBJ2-7, with D perhaps TRBD1 (6 bases). CDR1 is SGHAT and CDR2 is FQNNGV in the germline V gene. The CDR3 is 14 residues long. The V end was cut by 1 base, the J end by 4 bases, with 11 bases between. CDR3 nucleotides: TGTGCCAGCAGCTTAGGAGACAGGATTTACGAGCAGTACTTC. Protein sequence: CASSLGDRIYEQYF.

This clone was seen a few times. The J gene is TRBJ2-1, the V gene TRBV19, with 13 bases that match TRBD2. Per the germline V gene, CDR1 is LNHDA and CDR2 is SQIVND (reference sequence). The CDR3 is 15 amino acids. V lost 6 bases, J lost 4 bases, and 3 bases stayed unmatched. The CDR3 here is CASSMGLAGYNEQFF. The DNA for the CDR3 is TGTGCCAGTAGCATGGGACTAGCGGGGTACAATGAGCAGTTCTTC.

V and J are TRBV5-1 and TRBJ2-3; D may be TRBD1 (6 bases). The CDR3 totals 14 residues. With 4 bases removed from V and 3 bases from J, the gap between germline ends came to 12 bases. CDR1 is SGHRS, CDR2 YFSETQ, per germline. CDR3 in amino acids: CASSQGLMTDTQYF. Here the CDR3 DNA reads TGCGCCAGCAGCCAGGGGTTGATGACAGATACGCAGTATTTT.

The sample holds one count of this clone. This chain links TRBV7-9 with TRBJ1-1; TRBD1 matches 10 bases. Germline V CDR1 and CDR2: SEHNR, FQNEAQ (reference sequence). V lost 3 bases to trimming and J lost 4 bases; unmatched junction nucleotides: 5. The CDR3 contains 15 residues. The CDR3 DNA sequence: TGTGCCAGCAGCTTGGAGACAGGGGGCGGCACTGAAGCTTTCTTT. It yields the protein CASSLETGGGTEAFF.

The J gene is TRBJ2-3, the V gene TRBV19; 7 nucleotides agree with TRBD1. CDR1 and CDR2 from the germline V gene are LNHDA and SQIVND (reference sequence). The CDR3 spans 15 residues. V dropped 7 bases and J dropped 0; count of bases not matched to a gene: 7. This CDR3 reads CASTTTGLSTDTQYF. CDR3 DNA: TGTGCCAGTACTACGACAGGGCTTAGCACAGATACGCAGTATTTT. Full variable domain (outside the CDR3, taken from reference TRBV19 and TRBJ2-3): DGGITQSPKYLFRKEGQNVTLSCEQNLNHDAMYWYRQDPGQGLRLIYYSQIVNDFQKGDIAEGYSVSREKKESFPLTVTSAQKNPTAFYLCASTTTGLSTDTQYFGPGTRLTVL.

This rearrangement joins TRBV5-4 to TRBJ1-1; 11 bases map to TRBD1. With 3 bases clipped from V and 10 bases from J, the junction kept 5 bases outside the gene matches. Germline lookup yields CDR1 SGHNT and CDR2 YYREEE (reference sequence). This CDR3 region has 13 residues. The DNA of the CDR3 is TGTGCCAGCAGCTGGACAGGGGGCAGGCGAGCTTTCTTT. It yields the protein CASSWTGGRRAFF.

The V and J genes are TRBV28 and TRBJ1-2; possibly TRBD1 for D (6 bases). V lost 4 bases to trimming and J lost 8 bases, with 17 bases between them. CDR3 size: 14 residues. Germline V CDR1 and CDR2: MDHEN, SYDVKM. This chain's CDR3 is CASSWGMGQRGYTF. In DNA, the CDR3 is TGTGCCAGCAGTTGGGGGATGGGACAACGCGGCTACACCTTC.

A word on this clone: The junction differs from germline at one of its ends, possibly a read error. This chain joins TRBV6-5 and TRBJ2-7, with 8 bases aligning to TRBD1. The CDR3 loop spans 14 amino acids. Per germline, CDR1 MNHEY and CDR2 SVGAGI. CDR3 protein: CASSRTGTSDEQYF. Here the CDR3 DNA reads TGTGCCAGCAGTCGGACAGGGACCTCCGACGAGCAGTACTTC.